The present TCR beta chain was sequenced within a study of T cell responses to AZD1222 COVID-19 vaccine. Assay: immunoSEQ multiplex PCR; the TCRdb copy retains only in-frame clones and omits some. The top ten clones hold approximately 0.97% of a sample with some 150,000 clones, 90% to 95% of them seen once. Only one count was recorded for this clone. V was shortened by 1 base and J by 2 bases, with 6 bases between the two germline ends. CDR3 length: 15 amino acids. Germline V gene data show CDR1 as MGHRA and CDR2 as YSYEKL. The material sequenced was peripheral blood, taken on day 0 of AZD1222 vaccination. The V and J genes are TRBV4-1 and TRBJ2-6, with D unclear. This receptor was taken from an adult in good health. CDR3 nucleotide sequence: TGCGCCAGCAGCCAAGCAGGCACTGGGGCCAACGTCCTGACTTTC. This encodes CASSQAGTGANVLTF.